The 28 T cell receptor beta chains below all came from one sample that was sequenced in a study of cytomegalovirus exposure and HLA in healthy donors. Amplification used 60 Vbeta primers and 13 Jbeta primers. The assay was immunoSEQ multiplex PCR, and TCRdb's table has in-frame clones only and misses some. The profile shows over 150,000 clones, approximately 80% of them singletons. The material sequenced was PBMCs. Source of these receptors: a man younger than 35 in good health and CMV-seropositive.

J is TRBJ1-1 and V is TRBV14; perhaps TRBD1 as D (5 bases). Germline CDR1 and CDR2: SGHDN and FVKESK. CDR3 length: 14 amino acids. The V end lost 0 bases, the J end lost 6 bases, and 11 bases lay between the germline ends. DNA of the CDR3: TGTGCCAGCAGCCAAGAAGTTACAGGTTCTGAAGCTTTCTTT. Translated, it gives CASSQEVTGSEAFF.

The chain is built from TRBV5-4 and TRBJ2-1, with D possibly being TRBD2 (5 bases). This CDR3 contains 15 residues. V was clipped by 0 bases and J by 6 bases, with 13 bases between them. Germline CDR1 and CDR2: SGHNT and YYREEE (reference sequence). The CDR3 bases are TGTGCCAGCAGCTTGGGGCTAGCCCTCGTCAATGAGCAGTTCTTC. As protein: CASSLGLALVNEQFF.

The chain recombines TRBV19 with TRBJ1-5; 9 positions agree with TRBD1. The V and J ends lost 5 bases and 6 bases, in that order; junction bases with no gene match: 5. Germline CDR1 is LNHDA and CDR2 is SQIVND (reference sequence). The CDR3 length is 14 residues. CDR3 protein: CASSPTGGRQPQHF. The CDR3 nucleotides read TGTGCCAGTAGTCCGACAGGGGGGCGTCAGCCCCAGCATTTT.

In regard to this clone: One end of the junction does not line up with germline, which may come from a read error. The chain uses TRBV11-3 and TRBJ2-2, with TRBD1 matching 7 bases. CDR3 size: 14 residues. Germline assignment: CDR1 SGHNT and CDR2 YENEEA. The CDR3 nucleotides read TGTGCCAGTAGAAAGACAGGGAACTCCGGGGAGCTGTTTTTT. Amino acids: CASRKTGNSGELFF. The full variable domain, rest sourced from reference TRBV11-3 and TRBJ2-2, is EAGVVQSPRYKIIEKKQPVAFWCNPISGHNTLYWYLQNLGQGPELLIRYENEEAVDDSQLPKDRFSAERLKGVDSTLKIQPAELGDSAVYLCASRKTGNSGELFFGEGSRLTVL.

This sequence joins TRBV2 and TRBJ2-3; TRBD2 matches at 15 bases. V lost 2 bases, J lost 0 bases, and 12 bases stayed unmatched. CDR3 size: 21 residues. Germline loops: CDR1 SNHLY, CDR2 FYNNEI. CDR3 bases: TGTGCCAGCAGTGAATACTTGGGACTAGCGGGGGGTTTCTCTAGCACAGATACGCAGTATTTT. Its protein is CASSEYLGLAGGFSSTDTQYF.

The rearrangement links TRBV19 to TRBJ2-2; 9 bases agree with TRBD2. CDR3 length: 14 residues. The V segment lost 3 bases and the J segment 6 bases; nucleotides outside the gene matches: 2. Germline V gives CDR1 LNHDA, CDR2 SQIVND (reference sequence). The CDR3, as DNA: TGTGCCAGTAGTATGGGACTAGCCCCCGGGGAGCTGTTTTTT. It translates to CASSMGLAPGELFF.

Remarks on this clone: The germline gene is not matched at one end of the junction; a read error may be the cause. V usage is TRBV19 and J usage is TRBJ1-4, with D unresolved. CDR3 length: 12 residues. The germline V gene encodes CDR1 LNHDA and CDR2 SQIVND (reference sequence). CDR3 nucleotides: TGTGCCAGTAGTGCTGACACTCAACGAGCATCTTTT. Protein sequence: CASSADTQRASF.

V is TRBV19 and J is TRBJ1-1; 7 bases map to TRBD1. After removal of 9 bases from V and 0 bases from J, the junction contained 7 bases not matched to a gene. The CDR3 runs 14 residues. CDR1 is LNHDA, CDR2 SQIVND, per germline (reference sequence). In DNA form, the CDR3 reads TGTGCCAGCCTCAACAGGGGCATGAACACTGAAGCTTTCTTT. As protein: CASLNRGMNTEAFF.

The chain has TRBV4-2 and TRBJ2-5; TRBD1 is a possible D gene (7 bases). The CDR3 is 16 amino acids. From germline, CDR1 is LGHNA and CDR2 YNFKEQ. V was clipped by 3 bases and J by 3 bases, with 17 bases between them. The CDR3, as DNA: TGTGCCAGCAGCCAGGGGGGACAGCTTTTTAAAGAGACCCAGTACTTC. It codes for CASSQGGQLFKETQYF.

This chain joins TRBV10-3 and TRBJ2-1, with a possible D match to TRBD2 (5 bases). The CDR3 totals 13 residues. Germline V CDR1 and CDR2: ENHRY, SYGVKD. Between the trimmed V and J ends, which lost 2 bases and 4 bases, there was a span of 6 bases. CDR3 amino acids: CAISEREYNEQFF. The CDR3 DNA reads TGTGCCATCAGTGAGCGGGAATACAATGAGCAGTTCTTC.

The CDR3 coding sequence is TGTGCCAGCAGCTTATCGTCCGGGAGGGCCGGAGATACGCAGTATTTT. This gives the protein CASSLSSGRAGDTQYF. The chain has TRBV7-9 and TRBJ2-3; the match to TRBD2 covers 8 bases. Per the germline V gene, CDR1 is SEHNR and CDR2 is FQNEAQ (reference sequence). CDR3 length equals 16 residues. Unmatched junction bases numbered 9, after V lost 2 bases and J lost 5 bases.

The chain joins TRBV5-1 to TRBJ1-6; 10 bases map to TRBD1. CDR3 length: 17 amino acids. Germline lookup yields CDR1 SGHRS and CDR2 YFSETQ. After removal of 4 bases from V and 10 bases from J, the junction contained 14 bases not matched to a gene. CDR3 DNA sequence: TGCGCCAGCAGCCCCGCGGGACAGGGGACGGGTTTCTCACCCCTCCACTTT. Translated: CASSPAGQGTGFSPLHF. The entire variable domain, with the rest obtained from reference TRBV5-1 and TRBJ1-6, is as follows: KAGVTQTPRYLIKTRGQQVTLSCSPISGHRSVSWYQQTPGQGLQFLFEYFSETQRNKGNFPGRFSGRQFSNSRSEMNVSTLELGDSALYLCASSPAGQGTGFSPLHFGNGTRLTVT.

The chain has TRBV13 and TRBJ1-1; no firm D call. In germline, CDR1 is PRHDT, CDR2 FYEKMQ (reference sequence). V was clipped by 5 bases and J by 3 bases, with 19 bases between them. The CDR3 is 16 residues long. CDR3 sequence (DNA): TGTGCCAGCAGCCCCACTCGGGAGGGCCGATACACTGAAGCTTTCTTT. Translation gives CASSPTREGRYTEAFF.

This rearrangement joins TRBV30 to TRBJ2-1; 8 bases are a match to TRBD1. Germline loops: CDR1 GTSNPN, CDR2 SVGIG (reference sequence). The CDR3 is 14 amino acids. V lost 6 bases and J lost 2; bases outside the gene matches: 6. DNA of the CDR3: TGTGCCTGCCGGACAGGGTCCCCCTACAATGAGCAGTTCTTC. It is translated as CACRTGSPYNEQFF.

The rearrangement joins TRBV6-6 to TRBJ2-1; 9 nucleotides align to TRBD2. CDR1 MNHNY and CDR2 SVGAGI come from the germline V gene (reference sequence). The CDR3 extends over 14 amino acids. Losses at the gene ends were 4 bases for V and 6 bases for J; bases not matched to a gene: 4. This CDR3 is CASSFSSGVNEQFF. CDR3 nucleotide sequence: TGTGCCAGCAGTTTTTCTAGCGGGGTCAATGAGCAGTTCTTC.

J is TRBJ2-7 and V is TRBV19, with D possibly TRBD1 on 5 matching bases. CDR1 and CDR2 from the germline V gene are LNHDA and SQIVND (reference sequence). CDR3 length: 13 amino acids. Trimming took 4 bases from V and 1 from J, leaving 8 bases between them. The CDR3 coding sequence is TGTGCCAGTAGTAGAAAGGGGTCCTACGAGCAGTACTTC. This codes for CASSRKGSYEQYF.

CDR3 bases: TGTGCCAGCTCACCCTCCAGAGGCGGCAATCAGCCCCAGCATTTT. It is translated as CASSPSRGGNQPQHF. This rearrangement joins TRBV18 to TRBJ1-5; D is undetermined. Trimming removed 3 bases from V and 2 bases from J, with 11 bases in between. The germline CDR1 and CDR2 sequences are KGHSH and LQKENI. The CDR3 spans 15 residues.

This clone was detected only once. The rearrangement uses TRBV1 and TRBJ2-7; TRBD2, the D gene given by the table, was not confirmed from the DNA. TRBV1 is a recognized pseudogene. The CDR3 runs 18 residues. The CDR3 DNA reads TGCACCAGCAGCCAGCGGGCTACCAGCCCAAGGTTCTCCTACGAGCAGTACTTC. Translated, it gives CTSSQRATSPRFSYEQYF.

This clone showed up just a few times. J is TRBJ2-2 and V is TRBV6-5; D might be TRBD1 (5 bases). CDR1 is MNHEY and CDR2 is SVGAGI in the germline V gene. V dropped 4 bases and J dropped 5 bases, with 8 bases sitting between them. This CDR3 comprises 13 residues. Here the CDR3 reads CASSLSGTGELFF. DNA of the CDR3: TGTGCCAGCAGTTTATCAGGGACCGGGGAGCTGTTTTTT.

The chain uses TRBV19 and TRBJ1-1; D is undetermined. Germline V gene sequence: CDR1 LNHDA, CDR2 SQIVND (reference sequence). The CDR3 runs to 13 residues. The V gene lost 4 bases and the J gene lost 0 bases, with 6 bases spanning the gap. Here the CDR3 DNA reads TGTGCCAGTAGTACCACAGTGAACACTGAAGCTTTCTTT. This translates into CASSTTVNTEAFF. Supplemented by reference TRBV19 and TRBJ1-1, the full variable domain reads DGGITQSPKYLFRKEGQNVTLSCEQNLNHDAMYWYRQDPGQGLRLIYYSQIVNDFQKGDIAEGYSVSREKKESFPLTVTSAQKNPTAFYLCASSTTVNTEAFFGQGTRLTVV.

The genes are TRBV14 and TRBJ2-1; a possible D gene is TRBD2 (6 bases). The germline gives CDR1 SGHDN, CDR2 FVKESK. Trimming took 4 bases from V and 4 from J, leaving 20 bases between them. This CDR3 comprises 17 residues. CDR3 loop: CASSLRGGLGRYNEQFF. The CDR3 bases are TGTGCCAGCAGCCTCCGTGGGGGGTTGGGCCGGTACAATGAGCAGTTCTTC.

A word on this clone: Different DNA sequences within this sample yield the same CDR3. CDR3 sequence reads: CASRPLAGPSGYTF. Written as DNA, the CDR3 is TGTGCCAGTAGACCTTTAGCGGGACCATCGGGCTACACCTTC. The chain joins TRBV6-5 to TRBJ1-2; TRBD1 is a possible D gene (5 bases). The germline gives CDR1 MNHEY, CDR2 SVGAGI. V was shortened by 9 bases and J by 8 bases, with 22 bases between the two germline ends. The CDR3 spans 14 residues.

This sequence joins TRBV19 and TRBJ2-3; TRBD2 matches 10 bases. There are 15 residues in the CDR3. V lost 5 bases, J lost 5 bases, and 7 bases stayed unmatched. In germline, CDR1 is LNHDA, CDR2 SQIVND (reference sequence). CDR3 amino acids: CASSWASGRGDTQYF. The CDR3 DNA is TGTGCCAGTAGTTGGGCTAGCGGGAGAGGAGATACGCAGTATTTT. Supplemented by reference TRBV19 and TRBJ2-3, the full variable domain reads DGGITQSPKYLFRKEGQNVTLSCEQNLNHDAMYWYRQDPGQGLRLIYYSQIVNDFQKGDIAEGYSVSREKKESFPLTVTSAQKNPTAFYLCASSWASGRGDTQYFGPGTRLTVL.

This rearrangement joins TRBV9 to TRBJ2-5, with 12 nucleotides matching TRBD2. Germline V CDR1 and CDR2: SGDLS, YYNGEE. J lost 2 bases, V lost 4 bases, and 6 bases had no gene match. The CDR3 runs 16 residues. Here the CDR3 reads CASSLRTSGEQETQYF. The CDR3 region has the DNA TGTGCCAGCAGCCTCAGGACTAGCGGGGAACAAGAGACCCAGTACTTC.

V usage is TRBV2 and J usage is TRBJ1-6, with D unresolved. Germline V gene data show CDR1 as SNHLY and CDR2 as FYNNEI. The CDR3 loop spans 16 amino acids. Trimming cost V 3 bases and J 9 bases, with 18 bases left between them. The CDR3 DNA reads as TGTGCCAGCAGTGAGGCGGGGTTACCCATAGGTTCACCCCTCCACTTT. Its protein product is CASSEAGLPIGSPLHF.

This clone was seen only a few times. Other DNA sequences in this specimen translate into the identical CDR3. The genes are TRBV27 and TRBJ2-7; 8 bases are shared with TRBD1. The CDR3 is made up of 13 amino acids. The V gene end was trimmed by 5 bases and the J gene end by 3 bases; junction bases not matched to a gene: 3. Germline CDR1 MNHEY, CDR2 SMNVEV (reference sequence). CDR3 DNA sequence: TGTGCCAGCAGTCTAACAGGGGGCTACGAGCAGTACTTC. It encodes CASSLTGGYEQYF.

This clone was counted between two and nine times. This CDR3 reads CASSPNIPSPLHF. The CDR3 bases are TGTGCCAGCAGTCCCAACATCCCCTCACCCCTCCACTTT. This chain joins TRBV27 and TRBJ1-6, with unresolved D. Per germline, CDR1 MNHEY and CDR2 SMNVEV (reference sequence). Trimming stripped 5 bases from V and 10 bases from J, with 12 bases between. The CDR3 covers 13 residues.

This clone was seen only a few times. This chain uses TRBV15 with TRBJ2-7; 8 nucleotides agree with TRBD1. The V and J ends lost 0 bases and 5 bases, in that order; junction bases with no gene match: 6. This CDR3 has 15 residues. The germline V gene encodes CDR1 LNHNV and CDR2 YYDKDF (reference sequence). CDR3 nucleotides: TGTGCCACCAGCAGAGACGGACAGGGAGGCGACGAGCAGTACTTC. This sequence encodes CATSRDGQGGDEQYF.